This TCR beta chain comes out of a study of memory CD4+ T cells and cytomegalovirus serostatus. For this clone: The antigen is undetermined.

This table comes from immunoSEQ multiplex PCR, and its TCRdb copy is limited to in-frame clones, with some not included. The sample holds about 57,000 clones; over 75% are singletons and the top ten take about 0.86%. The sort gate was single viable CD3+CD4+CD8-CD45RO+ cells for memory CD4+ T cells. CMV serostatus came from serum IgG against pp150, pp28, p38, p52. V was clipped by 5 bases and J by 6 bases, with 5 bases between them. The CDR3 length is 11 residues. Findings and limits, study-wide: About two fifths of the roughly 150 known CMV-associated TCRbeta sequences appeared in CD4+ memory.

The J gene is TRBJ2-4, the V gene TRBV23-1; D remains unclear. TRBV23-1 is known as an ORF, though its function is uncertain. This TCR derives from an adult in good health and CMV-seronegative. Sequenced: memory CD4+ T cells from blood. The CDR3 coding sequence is TGCGCCAGCAGTTTGAGAAACATTCAGTACTTC. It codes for CASSLRNIQYF.